The 14 T cell receptor beta chains listed next were all sequenced from one sample in a study of cytomegalovirus exposure and HLA in healthy donors. The PCR had 60 Vbeta and 13 Jbeta primers. Clones were read by immunoSEQ multiplex PCR, and TCRdb kept only the in-frame ones, dropping some. Its clone listing holds 60,000 to 80,000 clones. Sequences were obtained from PBMCs. The receptor source for this set is a boy between 10 and 17 years old in good health and CMV-seronegative.

V gene TRBV9 combines with J gene TRBJ1-1; 9 nucleotides match TRBD1. The ends lost 2 bases at V and 4 bases at J; junction bases unmatched: 6. CDR3 size: 15 residues. CDR1 and CDR2 from the germline V gene are SGDLS and YYNGEE. CDR3 sequence: CASSVGNRGPTEAFF. CDR3 DNA: TGTGCCAGCAGCGTGGGGAACAGGGGGCCCACTGAAGCTTTCTTT.

The chain recombines TRBV2 with TRBJ1-5, with 7 bases fitting TRBD1. The CDR3 is made up of 17 amino acids. Unmatched junction bases numbered 17, after V lost 6 bases and J lost 6 bases. Looked up from germline, CDR1 is SNHLY and CDR2 is FYNNEI. The CDR3 here is CASSLATGSLVGQPQHF. Written as DNA, the CDR3 is TGTGCCAGCAGCCTCGCGACAGGGTCCCTAGTCGGTCAGCCCCAGCATTTT.

The rearrangement joins TRBV7-2 to TRBJ2-7, with 7 bases lining up with TRBD1. This CDR3 has 15 amino acids. Looked up from germline, CDR1 is SGHTA and CDR2 is FQGNSA. Trimming removed 4 bases from V and 3 bases from J; junction bases left unmatched: 9. The chain's CDR3 is CASSSKWGQFYEQYF. In DNA, the CDR3 is TGTGCCAGCAGCTCCAAATGGGGACAGTTCTACGAGCAGTACTTC.

The chain recombines TRBV30 with TRBJ1-2; a possible D gene is TRBD1 (6 bases). Trimming took off 2 bases at V and 12 bases at J, with 46 bases between the two ends. The CDR3 loop spans 22 amino acids. Germline V gene lookup returns CDR1 GTSNPN and CDR2 SVGIG (reference sequence). The CDR3, as DNA: TGTGCCTGGAGTTCTTTTTCCCGTGATCGTTTTGGGTTTGGGGGGGCTATTATGGCTAACACCTTC. It codes for CAWSSFSRDRFGFGGAIMANTF.

The chain is built from TRBV27 and TRBJ2-3, with TRBD2 matching 11 bases. The CDR3 has 15 amino acids. Trimming removed 7 bases from V and 6 bases from J; junction bases left unmatched: 9. Germline V CDR1 and CDR2: MNHEY, SMNVEV (reference sequence). In DNA, the CDR3 is TGTGCCAGCAAACTAGCGGGGGCCCCCCTTGATACGCAGTATTTT. Amino acids: CASKLAGAPLDTQYF.

The chain carries TRBV5-5 and TRBJ1-1; D is unclear. Per germline, CDR1 SGHKS and CDR2 YYEKEE (reference sequence). Trimming shortened V by 1 base and J by 0 bases, and 7 bases separated the two germline ends. The CDR3 loop spans 14 amino acids. This CDR3 reads CASSLPSVNTEAFF. In DNA form, the CDR3 reads TGTGCCAGCAGCTTGCCCAGCGTGAACACTGAAGCTTTCTTT. The full variable domain, its missing parts supplied by reference TRBV5-5 and TRBJ1-1, is DAGVTQSPTHLIKTRGQQVTLRCSPISGHKSVSWYQQVLGQGPQFIFQYYEKEERGRGNFPDRFSARQFPNYSSELNVNALLLGDSALYLCASSLPSVNTEAFFGQGTRLTVV.

The rearrangement links TRBV19 to TRBJ2-7; 7 nucleotides align to TRBD1. The CDR3 totals 14 residues. V shed 5 bases, J shed 0 bases, and the junction held 4 bases outside the gene matches. From germline, CDR1 is LNHDA and CDR2 SQIVND (reference sequence). CDR3 sequence reads: CASSSDRNSYEQYF. The CDR3 DNA is TGTGCCAGTAGTTCGGACAGGAACTCCTACGAGCAGTACTTC.

This sequence joins TRBV30 and TRBJ2-3; TRBD2 matches at 8 bases. CDR1 and CDR2 (germline): GTSNPN, SVGIG (reference sequence). J gave up 2 bases and V 0 bases, and 4 bases lay outside the gene matches. The CDR3 sequence is 15 residues long. CDR3 in amino acids: CAWSVGSGATDTQYF. Written as DNA, the CDR3 is TGTGCCTGGAGTGTAGGTAGCGGGGCCACAGATACGCAGTATTTT.

As concerns this clone: Different DNA sequences within this sample yield the same CDR3. This chain joins TRBV29-1 and TRBJ1-1; possible D gene TRBD1, 5 bases. This CDR3 has 12 amino acids. CDR1 and CDR2 (germline): SQVTM, ANQGSEA. The V gene lost 2 bases and the J gene lost 4 bases, with 8 bases spanning the gap. The CDR3 region has the DNA TGCAGCGTTGAACAGGGTACCACTGAAGCTTTCTTT. Translation gives CSVEQGTTEAFF. The full variable domain, its missing parts supplied by reference TRBV29-1 and TRBJ1-1, is SAVISQKPSRDICQRGTSLTIQCQVDSQVTMMFWYRQQPGQSLTLIATANQGSEATYESGFVIDKFPISRPNLTFSTLTVSNMSPEDSSIYLCSVEQGTTEAFFGQGTRLTVV.

This sequence joins TRBV7-9 and TRBJ1-5; 8 nucleotides match TRBD1. Unmatched junction bases numbered 3, after V lost 0 bases and J lost 5 bases. This CDR3 is built from 15 residues. Germline CDR1 SEHNR, CDR2 FQNEAQ (reference sequence). In DNA, the CDR3 is TGTGCCAGCAGCTTAGCCGGGACAGGCGATCAGCCCCAGCATTTT. It yields the protein CASSLAGTGDQPQHF. Variable domain in full (rest from reference TRBV7-9 and TRBJ1-5): DTGVSQNPRHKITKRGQNVTFRCDPISEHNRLYWYRQTLGQGPEFLTYFQNEAQLEKSRLLSDRFSAERPKGSFSTLEIQRTEQGDSAMYLCASSLAGTGDQPQHFGDGTRLSIL.

The V call is TRBV19, the J call TRBJ1-2, with D hard to call. The germline CDR1 and CDR2 sequences are LNHDA and SQIVND (reference sequence). V was shortened by 5 bases and J by 3 bases, with 16 bases between the two germline ends. This CDR3 has 15 residues. The CDR3 DNA reads TGTGCCAGTAGTTCTCCAACCACTCACGACTATGGCTACACCTTC. Its protein is CASSSPTTHDYGYTF.

The chain combines TRBV28 with TRBJ2-7, with D possibly being TRBD2 (6 bases). CDR1 is MDHEN and CDR2 is SYDVKM in the germline V gene. CDR3 size: 15 residues. Deletions cut 1 base from V and 4 bases from J, with 14 bases between. CDR3 sequence reads: CASSLSQGLVYEQYF. CDR3 nucleotide sequence: TGTGCCAGCAGTTTATCCCAGGGACTCGTATACGAGCAGTACTTC.

Written as DNA, the CDR3 is TGTGCCAGCGGACAGGTTAACACTGAAGCTTTCTTT. Amino acids: CASGQVNTEAFF. The V and J genes are TRBV6-1 and TRBJ1-1; 7 nucleotides agree with TRBD1. With V trimmed by 8 bases and J by 2 bases, 2 bases remained unmatched. Germline CDR1 is MNHNS and CDR2 is SASEGT. This CDR3 has 12 amino acids.

J is TRBJ1-6 and V is TRBV30, with 8 bases fitting TRBD1. This CDR3 has 14 residues. Germline V gene data show CDR1 as GTSNPN and CDR2 as SVGIG (reference sequence). V lost 2 bases and J lost 9; bases outside the gene matches: 6. DNA for the CDR3: TGTGCCTGGAGTTCCGGGACAGGCAGTTCACCCCTCCACTTT. Translated: CAWSSGTGSSPLHF.